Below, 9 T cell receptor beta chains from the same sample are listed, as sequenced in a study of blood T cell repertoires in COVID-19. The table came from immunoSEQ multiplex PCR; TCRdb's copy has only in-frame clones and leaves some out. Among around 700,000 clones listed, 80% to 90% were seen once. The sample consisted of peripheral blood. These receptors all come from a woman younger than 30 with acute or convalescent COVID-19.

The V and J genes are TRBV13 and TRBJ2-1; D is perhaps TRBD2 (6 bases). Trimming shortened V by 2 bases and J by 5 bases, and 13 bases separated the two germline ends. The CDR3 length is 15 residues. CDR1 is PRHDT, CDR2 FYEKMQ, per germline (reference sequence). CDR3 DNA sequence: TGTGCCAGCAGCTTAATAGGGGACTTGGACAATGAGCAGTTCTTC. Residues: CASSLIGDLDNEQFF.

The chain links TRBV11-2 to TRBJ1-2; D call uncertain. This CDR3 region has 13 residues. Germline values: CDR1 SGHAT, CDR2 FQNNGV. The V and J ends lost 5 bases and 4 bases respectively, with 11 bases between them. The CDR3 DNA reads TGTGCCAGCAGCCCCGCTCAACTCTATGGCTACACCTTC. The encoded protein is CASSPAQLYGYTF.

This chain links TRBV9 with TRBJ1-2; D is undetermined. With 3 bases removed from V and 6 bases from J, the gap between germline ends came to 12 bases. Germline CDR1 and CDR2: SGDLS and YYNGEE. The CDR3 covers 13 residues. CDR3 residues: CASSARVFDGYTF. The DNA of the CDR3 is TGTGCCAGCAGCGCCCGGGTATTCGATGGCTACACCTTC.

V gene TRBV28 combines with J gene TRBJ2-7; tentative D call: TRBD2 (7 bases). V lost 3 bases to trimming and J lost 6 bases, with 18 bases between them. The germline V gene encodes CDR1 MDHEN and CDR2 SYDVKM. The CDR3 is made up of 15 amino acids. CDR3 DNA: TGTGCCAGCAGTTTCCAACCCCGGAGGGGGGGCGAGCAGTACTTC. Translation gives CASSFQPRRGGEQYF.

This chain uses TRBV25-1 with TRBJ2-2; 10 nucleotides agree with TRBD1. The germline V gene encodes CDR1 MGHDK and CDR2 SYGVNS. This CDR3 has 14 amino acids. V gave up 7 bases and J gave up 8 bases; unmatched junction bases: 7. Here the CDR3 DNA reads TGTGCCAGCACCGGGACAGGGGAAGTGGGGGAGCTGTTTTTT. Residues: CASTGTGEVGELFF.

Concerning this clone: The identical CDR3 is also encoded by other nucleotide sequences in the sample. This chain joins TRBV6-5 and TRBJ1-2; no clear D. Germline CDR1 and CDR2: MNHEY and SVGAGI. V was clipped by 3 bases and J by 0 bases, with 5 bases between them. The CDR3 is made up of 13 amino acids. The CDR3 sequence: CASSYRANYGYTF. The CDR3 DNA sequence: TGTGCCAGCAGTTATCGAGCTAACTATGGCTACACCTTC.

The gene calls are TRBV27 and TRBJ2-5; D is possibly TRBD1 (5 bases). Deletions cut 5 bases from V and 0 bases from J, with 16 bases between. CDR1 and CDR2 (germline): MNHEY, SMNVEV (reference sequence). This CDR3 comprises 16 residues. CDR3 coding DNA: TGTGCCAGCAGTCTTCACCCGACAGATTACCAAGAGACCCAGTACTTC. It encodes CASSLHPTDYQETQYF.

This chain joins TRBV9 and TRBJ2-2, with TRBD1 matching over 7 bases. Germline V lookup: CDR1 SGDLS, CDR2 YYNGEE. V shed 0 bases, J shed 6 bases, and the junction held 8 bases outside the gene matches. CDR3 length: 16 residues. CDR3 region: CASSVELTGIPGELFF. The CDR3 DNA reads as TGTGCCAGCAGCGTAGAGTTGACAGGGATCCCCGGGGAGCTGTTTTTT.

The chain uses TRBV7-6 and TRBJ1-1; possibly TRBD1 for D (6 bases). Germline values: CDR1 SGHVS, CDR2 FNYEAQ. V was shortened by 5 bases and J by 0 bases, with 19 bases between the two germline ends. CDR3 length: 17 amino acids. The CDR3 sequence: CASSPMTGGHMNTEAFF. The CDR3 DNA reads TGTGCCAGCAGCCCCATGACAGGAGGTCATATGAACACTGAAGCTTTCTTT.